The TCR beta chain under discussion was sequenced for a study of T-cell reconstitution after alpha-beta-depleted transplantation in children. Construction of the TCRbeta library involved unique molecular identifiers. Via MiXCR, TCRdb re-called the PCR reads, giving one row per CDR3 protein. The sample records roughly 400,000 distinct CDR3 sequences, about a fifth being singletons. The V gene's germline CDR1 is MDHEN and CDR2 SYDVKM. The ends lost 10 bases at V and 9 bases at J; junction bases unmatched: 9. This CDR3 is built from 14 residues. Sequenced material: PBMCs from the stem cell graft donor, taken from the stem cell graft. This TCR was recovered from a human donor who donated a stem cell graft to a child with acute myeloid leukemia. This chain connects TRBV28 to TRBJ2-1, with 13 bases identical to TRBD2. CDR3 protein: CATGHGLAGVEQFF. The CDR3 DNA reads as TGTGCCACCGGGCACGGACTAGCGGGAGTTGAGCAGTTCTTC.